The source of this TCR beta chain is a study of OX40 agonist ivuxolimab in advanced cancers. On the study more broadly: The study enrolled dose-escalation patients with hepatocellular carcinoma, melanoma, renal cell or head and neck cancer. Mean age approximately 59 years, range roughly 20 to 85; 82.7% male. Overall study results and limits: Doses of 0.1 to 3.0 mg/kg were accompanied by clonal expansion of CD4+ and CD8+ blood T cells by week 6.

About this clone: Its antigen is undetermined.

The CDR3 consists of 13 residues. Germline V gene sequence: CDR1 SGHKS, CDR2 YYEKEE (reference sequence). The V gene end was trimmed by 4 bases and the J gene end by 5 bases; junction bases not matched to a gene: 5. Drawing of blood for sampling happened at baseline, at cycle 4 day 1, and at cycle 7 day 1. Using immunoSEQ multiplex PCR, the repertoire was profiled, and TCRdb retains in-frame clones only, with some absent. The sample yields about 59,000 clones, roughly 90% seen once. The chain combines TRBV5-5 with TRBJ1-2, with 7 bases matching TRBD1. This specimen consisted of CD4+ or CD8+ T cells sorted from blood, obtained in a trial of the OX40 agonist ivuxolimab. The sequence came from an adult with an advanced solid tumor such as melanoma, head and neck, liver or kidney cancer. CDR3 coding DNA: TGTGCCAGCAGCGCGACACAGGGGTATGGCTACACCTTC. It yields the protein CASSATQGYGYTF.